A single TCR beta chain is shown here with its context. Its antigen is not known. The germline V gene encodes CDR1 SEHNR and CDR2 FQNEAQ (reference sequence). The CDR3 is 15 amino acids. V lost 4 bases, J lost 4 bases, and 2 bases stayed unmatched. Terminally differentiated effector memory CD45RA+ cells were excluded from the naive CD8 cells, which were CD45RO-negative and positively selected for CCR7. DNA at about 200 ng, about 30,000 T cell genomes, went into sorted-subset replicate PCRs. Generated by immunoSEQ multiplex PCR, the TCRdb table keeps only in-frame clones and is missing some. The sample includes approximately 840,000 clones, about 96% seen only once; the top ten take roughly 0.23%. The data originate from a study of shared clonotypes between healthy human individuals. Study at large: Donors had three CD4 naive, three CD4 memory, two CD8 naive and one CD8 memory plate apiece.

Findings of the study overall: What limited the represented genetic and exposure-history diversity was the small number of donors.

The chain links TRBV7-9 to TRBJ2-7; 15 nucleotides line up with TRBD2. The sequence was obtained from a man aged 30 to 45 in good health. The source material was naive CD8+ T cells sorted from blood. CDR3 residues: CASSSGLAGGYEQYF. CDR3 nucleotide sequence: TGTGCCAGCAGCTCGGGACTAGCGGGAGGATACGAGCAGTACTTC.